These 13 T cell receptor beta chains share one sample of origin, sequenced in a study of blood T cell repertoires in COVID-19. Generated by immunoSEQ multiplex PCR, the TCRdb table keeps only in-frame clones and is missing some. The data contain around 110,000 clones, approximately 80% of them seen just once; the ten biggest clones take up approximately 7.6%. Sequenced input: peripheral blood. These receptors all come from a man in his 70s with active or convalescent COVID-19.

This clone occurred a few times. CDR3 loop: CASSLGPSGIQFF. The CDR3 coding sequence is TGTGCCAGCAGCTTAGGCCCAAGCGGGATCCAGTTCTTC. The chain couples TRBV7-2 to TRBJ2-1; the match to TRBD2 covers 7 bases. With V trimmed by 1 base and J by 13 bases, 7 bases remained unmatched. This CDR3 has 13 amino acids. Germline loops: CDR1 SGHTA, CDR2 FQGNSA.

The V call is TRBV6-6, the J call TRBJ2-1, with a tentative D call TRBD2 (6 bases). CDR3 size: 11 residues. CDR1 MNHNY and CDR2 SVGAGI come from the germline V gene (reference sequence). Trimming shortened V by 2 bases and J by 10 bases, and 6 bases separated the two germline ends. The CDR3 protein is CASSYGREQFF. For the CDR3, the DNA is TGTGCCAGCAGTTACGGGAGGGAGCAGTTCTTC.

This clone has a handful of counts. V gene TRBV6-5 combines with J gene TRBJ1-1; TRBD1 might be the D (6 bases). V lost 6 bases, J lost 2 bases, and 13 bases lay in between. Germline-derived CDR1 and CDR2 are MNHEY and SVGAGI. This CDR3 region has 14 residues. The CDR3 region has the DNA TGTGCCAGCAGGGCTAGGACAGCAAACACTGAAGCTTTCTTT. Its protein is CASRARTANTEAFF.

The chain is built from TRBV28 and TRBJ2-2, with D tentatively TRBD1 (7 bases). There are 14 residues in the CDR3. The V end lost 4 bases, the J end lost 6 bases, and 12 bases lay between the germline ends. In germline, CDR1 is MDHEN, CDR2 SYDVKM. The CDR3, as DNA: TGTGCCAGCAGTTGGGCAGGGGGGCCCGGGGAGCTGTTTTTT. Protein sequence: CASSWAGGPGELFF.

This chain uses TRBV6-5 with TRBJ1-4; weak D call: TRBD1 (6 bases). CDR1 is MNHEY and CDR2 is SVGAGI in the germline V gene. Trimming left V 8 bases short and J 5 bases short, with 9 bases between. This CDR3 contains 12 residues. CDR3 in DNA: TGTGCCAGCGGAACAGGGAATGAAAAACTGTTTTTT. Amino acids: CASGTGNEKLFF.

This clone has just a few counts. V gene TRBV30 combines with J gene TRBJ1-4, with D unclear. Germline V CDR1 and CDR2: GTSNPN, SVGIG (reference sequence). The germline V and J ends were trimmed by 2 bases and 8 bases, with 9 bases remaining between them. This CDR3 comprises 12 residues. This chain's CDR3 is CAWSISSEKLFF. The CDR3 bases are TGTGCCTGGAGTATTTCGTCGGAAAAACTGTTTTTT.

On this clone itself: This sample includes further DNA sequences coding for the same CDR3. The V gene is TRBV27, the J gene TRBJ1-2; 9 nucleotides align to TRBD1. The CDR3 is 13 residues long. Unmatched junction bases numbered 6, after V lost 5 bases and J lost 8 bases. Germline assignment: CDR1 MNHEY and CDR2 SMNVEV (reference sequence). CDR3 sequence reads: CASSLTGGYGYTF. The CDR3 DNA follows: TGTGCCAGCAGTCTGACAGGGGGGTACGGCTACACCTTC.

This clone was seen once. The CDR3 DNA sequence: TGTGCCAGCAGCGTAGAGGGCAGGGCGGAAACTGAAGCTTTCTTT. Protein product: CASSVEGRAETEAFF. The gene calls are TRBV9 and TRBJ1-1; D might be TRBD1 (5 bases). V was pared by 0 bases and J by 5 bases, with 14 bases between. The germline gives CDR1 SGDLS, CDR2 YYNGEE. The CDR3 is 15 residues long.

This chain uses TRBV11-2 with TRBJ2-7; D unresolved. This CDR3 region has 12 residues. CDR1 and CDR2 from the germline V gene are SGHAT and FQNNGV. Between the trimmed V and J ends, which lost 5 bases and 3 bases, there was a span of 8 bases. This chain's CDR3 is CASSPPFYEQYF. CDR3 nucleotides: TGTGCCAGCAGCCCCCCCTTCTACGAGCAGTACTTC. The complete variable domain, with remaining parts taken from reference TRBV11-2 and TRBJ2-7, reads EAGVAQSPRYKIIEKRQSVAFWCNPISGHATLYWYQQILGQGPKLLIQFQNNGVVDDSQLPKDRFSAERLKGVDSTLKIQPAKLEDSAVYLCASSPPFYEQYFGPGTRLTVT.

This clone was counted between two and nine times. The rearrangement links TRBV7-2 to TRBJ1-1; 7 bases match TRBD1. V was pared by 3 bases and J by 4 bases, with 5 bases of the junction left unmatched. The germline gives CDR1 SGHTA, CDR2 FQGNSA. The CDR3 covers 14 residues. In nucleotides, the CDR3 is TGTGCCAGCAGCTTTACAGGGGCGAGCACTGAAGCTTTCTTT. Its translation is CASSFTGASTEAFF.

This clone was observed once. The chain recombines TRBV27 with TRBJ1-1; no clear D gene. The V gene's germline CDR1 is MNHEY and CDR2 SMNVEV (reference sequence). This CDR3 is built from 12 residues. The V and J ends lost 4 bases and 5 bases respectively, with 8 bases between them. As DNA, the CDR3 is TGTGCCAGCAGTTCCCCGGGAACTGAAGCTTTCTTT. As protein: CASSSPGTEAFF.

This chain uses TRBV6-2 or TRBV6-3 with TRBJ2-3; 11 nucleotides match TRBD2. Trimming cost V 6 bases and J 1 base; bases outside gene matches: 6. The CDR3 has 16 amino acids. Looked up from germline, CDR1 is MNHEY and CDR2 is SVGEGT. CDR3 nucleotides: TGTGCCAGCAGATACCCACTAGCGGGGGGCACAGATACGCAGTATTTT. Translated: CASRYPLAGGTDTQYF.

Details on this clone: A junction end diverges from the germline sequence, so it may reflect a read error. The chain joins TRBV6-1 to TRBJ1-1, with a weak D call TRBD1 (6 bases). In germline, CDR1 is MNHNS, CDR2 SASEGT. CDR3 size: 13 residues. The CDR3 nucleotides read TGTGCCAGCAGCGAAGACAGGAGTTCGCGTGCTTTCTTT. This translates into CASSEDRSSRAFF.